The 4 T cell receptor beta chains in this list originate from one sample, sequenced in a study of persistence of HIV-infected CD4 T cells. For these TCRs, the target antigens are not known. Nonspecific anti-CD3/anti-CD28 bead stimulation represents the broad CD4+ T cell repertoire. Sorting of responding CD4+ T cells relied on upregulated CD40 ligand together with CD69. The libraries were made with immunoSEQ version 4 in survey mode. Using immunoSEQ multiplex PCR, the repertoire was profiled, and TCRdb retains in-frame clones only, with some absent. The sample holds tens of thousands of clones, about 87% seen once. The specimen comprised CD4+ T cells sorted from PBMCs after roughly 18-hour stimulation, sampled from a patient who received antiretroviral therapy. All receptors derive from an adult woman with HIV who was CMV-seropositive.

This chain uses TRBV7-2 with TRBJ2-6; D remains ambiguous. CDR3 size: 15 residues. The V end lost 4 bases, the J end lost 4 bases, and 11 bases lay between the germline ends. Germline CDR1 is SGHTA and CDR2 is FQGNSA. For the CDR3, the DNA is TGTGCCAGCAGCTGGGGTCCGTGGGGGGCCAACGTCCTGACTTTC. Translation gives CASSWGPWGANVLTF.

The genes are TRBV27 and TRBJ1-2; D remains ambiguous. V was cut by 3 bases and J by 4 bases, with 12 bases left in between. Germline V gives CDR1 MNHEY, CDR2 SMNVEV (reference sequence). The CDR3 loop spans 14 amino acids. This CDR3 is CASSFNMNAYGYTF. The CDR3 bases are TGTGCCAGCAGTTTTAATATGAATGCCTATGGCTACACCTTC.

Remarks on this clone: Its ends do not fully match the called genes, so a read error is possible. The rearrangement joins TRBV6-5 to TRBJ1-2; 11 bases are shared with TRBD1. Per germline, CDR1 MNHEY and CDR2 SVGAGI. The CDR3 has 16 amino acids. CDR3 amino acids: CASSYVRTGGLYGYTF. The CDR3 DNA sequence: TGTGCCAGCAGTTACGTCCGGACAGGGGGCCTTTATGGCTATACCTTC.

V is TRBV10-1 and J is TRBJ1-1; TRBD1 matches 9 bases. Trimming at V came to 8 bases and at J to 5 bases, leaving 9 bases not matched to a gene. Germline V gene sequence: CDR1 WNHNN, CDR2 SYGVQD (reference sequence). CDR3 length: 14 amino acids. CDR3 sequence: CASQTGTGKTEAFF. The CDR3 nucleotides are TGCGCCAGCCAAACCGGGACAGGGAAGACTGAAGCTTTCTTT.